These T cell receptor beta chains were read from a single sample in a study of human T cells and chemical hapten exposure. TCRdb called the RACE reads again in MiXCR, with one record for every CDR3 protein. The table includes about 380,000 distinct CDR3 sequences, nearly 6.5% detected once. Here the sequenced sample was whole blood, taken in connection with sensitization to the hapten diphenylcyclopropenone (DPC). Source of these receptors: a woman between 18 and 29 years old with alopecia areata. Some clones in this sample may be carry-over from other donors' samples. The CDR3 runs from the conserved cysteine through the conserved F or W. Some rows mark clone size as missing; the rest say once, few, many or name a class of expanded clone.

TRBV28 | many | CASSPLGEELFF
TRBV12-3/TRBV12-4 | many | CASSPLSEKLFF
TRBV20-1 | - | CSASSSGTDTQYF
TRBV5-1 | many | CASARLEGTDTQYF
TRBV4-3 | few | CASSQERAVRSSQYF
TRBV5-4 | few | CASSPLDRTTDTQYF
TRBV20-1 | many | CSATYQGARATEAFF
TRBV21-1 | - | CASSSRPGNRETQYF
TRBV27 | few | CASSLKFRGFSYEQYF
TRBV18 | many | CASSPQQAQNIQYF
TRBV12-3/TRBV12-4 | - | CASLLRRTNTEAFF
TRBV7-3 | many | CASRPGPASEAFF
TRBV3-1 | - | CASSHPAGGNTGELFF
TRBV10-3 | - | CAISDPSRADTQYF
TRBV6-6 | many | CASAVGNTEAFF
TRBV19 | few | CASSMGASGEQYF
TRBV6-4 | many | CATHPGPLRRGNEKLFF
TRBV29-1 | - | CSVEDPAGIYGYTF
TRBV14 | many | CASRQGGGRDEQFF
TRBV29-1 | few | CSVGTASNYGYTF
TRBV3-1 | - | CASSQDTSYEQYF
TRBV7-9 | many | CASSLGAPSTNYGYTF
TRBV7-2 | many | CASSLNQAGYTF
TRBV9 | few | CARGLLALGTQYF
TRBV2 | - | CAVKRSSTDTQYF
TRBV18 | few | CASSPSGEATDTQYF
TRBV20-1 | - | CSARDNLAGGHGELFF
TRBV12-5 | many | CATKRVEGDTEAFF
TRBV12-3/TRBV12-4 | many | CASSLEGLLREDYGYTF
TRBV11-2 | many | CASSIPGAEAFF
TRBV7-9 | few | CASTIGRQGVETQYF
TRBV6-5 | few | CASSYSEGQGTYTF
TRBV6-6 | - | CASSYPEGNMQYF
TRBV11-2 | - | CASSLGVGFDDQPQHF
TRBV12-3/TRBV12-4 | - | CASSTRGIHNEQFF
TRBV5-1 | - | CASSGGERIYNEQFF
TRBV7-9 | - | CASSLAGIVYEQYF
TRBV9 | few | CASSASGGSSYEQYF
TRBV4-3 | few | CASSQVVPGQGASGYTF
TRBV7-2 | many | CASSWTYGNTGELFF
TRBV5-1 | many | CASSSSGGDTQYF
TRBV4-1 | few | CASSQVSAGGGAADTQYF
TRBV12-3/TRBV12-4 | many | CASSLIQGGDTQYF
TRBV6-6 | many | CAAKGGANEKLFF
TRBV12-3/TRBV12-4 | many | CASSLQTGLYEQFF
TRBV4-2 | many | CASSRDRTSYNSPLHF
TRBV7-9 | few | CASSLGDREDYEQYF
TRBV6-5 | - | CANSYSPQGADTQYF
TRBV5-1 | many | CASSWTGTPNTGELFF
TRBV5-1 | many | CASSPTLGQGAPNTEAFF
TRBV4-2 | few | CASSQLEAADTQYF
TRBV7-8 | few | CASSKIPTGPSDYEQYF
TRBV7-3 | many | CASSSRGGVTDTQYF
TRBV12-5 | - | CASGLVGDSPGGYTF
TRBV27 | - | CASSLGSPQLGNEQFF
TRBV18 | many | CASSPPGQGQETQYF